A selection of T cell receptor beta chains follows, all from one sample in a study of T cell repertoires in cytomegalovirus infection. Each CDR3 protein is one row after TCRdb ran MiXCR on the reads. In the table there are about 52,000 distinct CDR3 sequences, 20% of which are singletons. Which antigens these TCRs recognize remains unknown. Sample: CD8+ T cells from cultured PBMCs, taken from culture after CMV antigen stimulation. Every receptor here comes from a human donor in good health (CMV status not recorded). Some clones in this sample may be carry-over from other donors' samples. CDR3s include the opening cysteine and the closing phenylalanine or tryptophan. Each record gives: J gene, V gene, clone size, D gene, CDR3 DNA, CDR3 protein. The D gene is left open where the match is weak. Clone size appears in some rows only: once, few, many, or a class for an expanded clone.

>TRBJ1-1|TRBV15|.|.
TGTGCCACCAGCAGAGATCGCCCGAACACTGAAGCTTTCTTT
CATSRDRPNTEAFF
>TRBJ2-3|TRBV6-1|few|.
TGTGCCAGCAGTGATACGAGGACAGATACGCAGTATTTT
CASSDTRTDTQYF
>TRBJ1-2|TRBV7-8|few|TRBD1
TGTGCCAGCAGCTCCACCAGGACAGGGACTTGGCGTGGCTACACCTTC
CASSSTRTGTWRGYTF
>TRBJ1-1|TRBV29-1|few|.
TGCAGCGTTGACTATAGGAACACTGAAGCTTTCTTT
CSVDYRNTEAFF
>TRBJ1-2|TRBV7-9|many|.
TGTGCCAGCAGCCCTCTGGGAGGGTCAGGGTATGGCTACACCTTC
CASSPLGGSGYGYTF
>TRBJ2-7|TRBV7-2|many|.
TGTGCCAGCAGCTTAACGTCCACCTACGAGCAGTACTTC
CASSLTSTYEQYF
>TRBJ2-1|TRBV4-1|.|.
TGCGCCAGCAGCCAAGAGGGTCACAATGAGCAGTTCTTC
CASSQEGHNEQFF
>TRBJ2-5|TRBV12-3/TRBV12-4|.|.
TGTGCCAGCAGTTTATTCGCGGGGAGAGTGGAGACCCAGTACTTC
CASSLFAGRVETQYF
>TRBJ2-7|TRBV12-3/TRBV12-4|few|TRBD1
TGTGCCAGCAGCCCGGACAGGAGAAGTGGGCAGTACTTC
CASSPDRRSGQYF
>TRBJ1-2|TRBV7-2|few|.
TGTGCCAGCAGCTTAGTCCCGGACCGGAGCTATGGCTACACCTTC
CASSLVPDRSYGYTF
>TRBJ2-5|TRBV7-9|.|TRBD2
TGTGCCAGCAGCTCCACCCTAGCGGGGGTTTGGGAGACCCAGTACTTC
CASSSTLAGVWETQYF
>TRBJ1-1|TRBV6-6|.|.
TGTGCCAGCACTGTAGAGAACACTGAAGCTTTCTTT
CASTVENTEAFF
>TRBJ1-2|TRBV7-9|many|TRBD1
TGTGCCGGGACAGGGTATAACTATGGCTACACCTTC
CAGTGYNYGYTF
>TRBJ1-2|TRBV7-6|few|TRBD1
TGTGCCAGCAGCACCTCCGGGACAGGGATATTGTCTCGCTATGGCTACACCTTC
CASSTSGTGILSRYGYTF
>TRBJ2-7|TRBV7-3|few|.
TGTGCCAGCAGCTTAAGGGGGGCGTCAAACGAGCAGTACTTC
CASSLRGASNEQYF
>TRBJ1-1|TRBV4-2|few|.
TGTGCCAGCAGCCAAGATACAGGGAGGTTAACTGAAGCTTTCTTT
CASSQDTGRLTEAFF
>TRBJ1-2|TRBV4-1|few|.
TGCGCCAGCAGCCAGGGGCTGGTAGGGGGCTACACCTTC
CASSQGLVGGYTF
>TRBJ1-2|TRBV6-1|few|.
TGTGCCAGCAGACCTGAAGCCGGTAACTATGGCTACACCTTC
CASRPEAGNYGYTF
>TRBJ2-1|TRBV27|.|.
TGTGCCAGCAGTTTCGAACCCTCCAGAGAGCAGTTCTTC
CASSFEPSREQFF
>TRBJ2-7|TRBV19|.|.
TGTGCCAGTGGGACCGGCGAGCAGTACTTC
CASGTGEQYF
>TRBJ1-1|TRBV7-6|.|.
TGTGCCAGCAGCTTACCTACGCCGAGAGACACTGAAGCTTTCTTT
CASSLPTPRDTEAFF
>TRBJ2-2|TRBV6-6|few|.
TGTGCCAGCAGTGGAGGGATAGCCTCTCCCGGGGAGCTGTTTTTT
CASSGGIASPGELFF
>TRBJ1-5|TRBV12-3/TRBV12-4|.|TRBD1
TGTGCCAGCAGTGACAGGGTGAATCAGCCCCAGCATTTT
CASSDRVNQPQHF
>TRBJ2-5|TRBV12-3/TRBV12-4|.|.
TGTGCCAGCAGTTCCGACTCAGACCCTAAAGAGACCCAGTACTTC
CASSSDSDPKETQYF
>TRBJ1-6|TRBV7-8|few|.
TGTGCCAGCAGCTCACAGGGAAGTAGGAATTCACCCCTCCACTTT
CASSSQGSRNSPLHF
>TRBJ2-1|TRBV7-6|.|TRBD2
TGTGCCAGCAGCAGGACTAGCGGGGGGGCCAGTGAGCAGTTCTTC
CASSRTSGGASEQFF
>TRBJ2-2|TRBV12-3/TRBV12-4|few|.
TGTGCCAGCACCTTGACTGGGGAGCTGTTTTTT
CASTLTGELFF
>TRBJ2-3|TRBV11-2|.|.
TGTGCCAGCAGCCTACGATCATCCCGGTGGAGCACAGATACGCAGTATTTT
CASSLRSSRWSTDTQYF
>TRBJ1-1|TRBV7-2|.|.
TGTGCCAGCAGCTTATCCCTTCTACAAATGAACACTGAAGCTTTCTTT
CASSLSLLQMNTEAFF
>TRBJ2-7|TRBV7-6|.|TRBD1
TGTGCCAGCAGCTCAAAGACAGGGCCTGCGCGAGGGATCTACGAGCAGTACTTC
CASSSKTGPARGIYEQYF
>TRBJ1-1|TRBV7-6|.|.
TGTGCCAGCAGCCACAGCCAACGACAGAGGTCGAACACTGAAGCTTTCTTT
CASSHSQRQRSNTEAFF
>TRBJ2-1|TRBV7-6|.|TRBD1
TGTGCCAGCAGCTTAAACAGGGGCAATGAGCAGTTCTTC
CASSLNRGNEQFF
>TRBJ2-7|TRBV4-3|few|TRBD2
TGCGCCAGCAGCGAACTAGCGGGGGGTGCCTACGAGCAGTACTTC
CASSELAGGAYEQYF
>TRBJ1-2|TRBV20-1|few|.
TGCAGTGCTAGAGATCGGGGAACTAACTATGGCTACACCTTC
CSARDRGTNYGYTF
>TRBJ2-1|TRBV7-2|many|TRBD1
TGTGCCAGCAGCTCGGGACAGGGGGCCACCTACAATGAGCAGTTCTTC
CASSSGQGATYNEQFF
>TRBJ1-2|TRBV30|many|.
TGTGCCTGGAGGGAGCTGGGAGATCCCTATGGCTACACCTTC
CAWRELGDPYGYTF
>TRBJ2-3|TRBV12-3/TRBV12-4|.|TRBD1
TGTGCCAGCAGTACAGGGGGGACAGATACGCAGTATTTT
CASSTGGTDTQYF
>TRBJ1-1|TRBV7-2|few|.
TGTGCCAGCAGCTCACCCTTGACGGGGAACACTGAAGCTTTCTTT
CASSSPLTGNTEAFF
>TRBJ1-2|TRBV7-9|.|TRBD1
TGTGCCAGCAGCTCGGGACAGGCCTACTATGGCTACACCTTC
CASSSGQAYYGYTF
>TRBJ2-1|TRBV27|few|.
TGTGCCAGCAGTCGTGGGGGGATCGAGTATAATGAGCAGTTCTTC
CASSRGGIEYNEQFF
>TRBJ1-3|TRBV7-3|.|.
TGTGCCAGCAGCTTAAACTCTGGAAACACCATATATTTT
CASSLNSGNTIYF
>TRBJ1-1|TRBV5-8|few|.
TGTGCCAGCAGCTTGGTGGACGAACGGGGCACTGAAACTTTCTTT
CASSLVDERGTETFF